This T cell receptor (beta chain) was sequenced for a study of Graves' ophthalmopathy and Graves' hyperthyroidism. For the study at large: Prior to any treatment, peripheral blood was collected at the time of initial diagnosis. Study outcomes and limitations: Most thyroid clonotypes expanded beyond 0.001 frequency were also found in blood.

TCR beta CDR3 regions were amplified from RNA transcripts. An initial RT-PCR round employing HTBI primers preceded a second-round multiplex PCR. TCRdb used MiXCR to reprocess the multiplex PCR reads, holding one entry per CDR3 protein. The sample records roughly 500,000 distinct CDR3 sequences, approximately 15% being singletons. This clonotype is a singleton in its sample. The antigen remains undetermined. One end of the junction varies from germline; a read error may be responsible. The CDR3 contains 13 residues. CDR1 LNHDA and CDR2 SQIVND come from the germline V gene (reference sequence). Moderately to severely active ophthalmopathy under 3 months, CAS at least 3, NOSPECS at least 4.

Material for sequencing was blood. The chain uses TRBV19 and TRBJ1-1; no firm D call. The receptor was derived from a woman under 40 with Graves' ophthalmopathy. This CDR3 reads CASTWQINTEAVF. The DNA for the CDR3 is TGTGCCAGTACTTGGCAGATTAACACTGAAGCTGTCTTT.